This T cell receptor beta chain emerged from a study of blood T cell repertoires in COVID-19. About the research overall: The United States, Italy and Spain supplied acute and convalescent COVID-19 samples. T cells, B-cell-depleted T cells, or PBMCs provided the cDNA or gDNA that served as material.

Per the original data handling: Amplification of reference gene primers was used by the study to estimate nucleated cell counts. Profiled with immunoSEQ multiplex PCR; TCRdb holds only in-frame clones, not every one. For V, J and clone size, that table is used; D and trimming come from the DNA. Among approximately 46,000 clones, more than 65% were seen once, and the ten largest hold 7.5% to 8.5%. This TCR was recovered from a human donor in a cohort sampled during active COVID-19. What was sequenced was peripheral blood.

CDR3 coding DNA: TGTGCCAGTAGTAAGCGGGAGCGAGGTACCGGGGAGCTGTTTTTT. The encoded protein is CASSKRERGTGELFF. This sequence joins TRBV19 and TRBJ2-2, with 8 nucleotides matching TRBD2. Germline V CDR1 and CDR2: LNHDA, SQIVND (reference sequence). The CDR3 totals 15 residues. Trimming at V came to 4 bases and at J to 5 bases, leaving 6 bases not matched to a gene.